The rows below give T cell receptor beta chains drawn from one sample of a study of the immune and genomic landscape of osteosarcoma. Data came from immunoSEQ multiplex PCR; TCRdb stores just in-frame clones and leaves some out. The table includes about 420 clones, over 65% detected once. Sequenced: primary tumor tissue from the pelvis. These TCRs come from an elderly man with osteosarcoma. The CDR3 runs from the conserved cysteine through the conserved F or W.

>TRBJ2-1|TRBV11-2
CASSLRAGTSSYNEQFF
>TRBJ2-7|TRBV6-1
CASSLEQGNYEQYF
>TRBJ1-4|TRBV5-8
CASSTGVGNEKLFF
>TRBJ1-3|TRBV27
CASWGPGNTIYF
>TRBJ1-5|TRBV6-6
CASSREGGNQPQHF
>TRBJ2-1|TRBV10-2
CASSEPGLTGGPNSVGEQFF
>TRBJ2-1|TRBV6-5
CASSYQGFTSYNEQFF
>TRBJ2-7|TRBV18
CASSQGGAYEQYF
>TRBJ2-2|TRBV2
CASRQGWTGELFF
>TRBJ2-6|TRBV6-4
CASSCRDTTKSGNVLTF
>TRBJ2-6|TRBV22-1
CPGSNYGEQSRANVLTF
>TRBJ1-2|TRBV9
CASSAGTSANYGYTF
>TRBJ2-3|TRBV5-1
CASSGGAGTDTQYF
>TRBJ2-2|TRBV10-2
CASNMAGIGELFF
>TRBJ2-5|TRBV7-6
CASSSRQLTGKETQYF
>TRBJ1-1|TRBV28
CASSLYGERGRLNTEAFF
>TRBJ1-1|TRBV10-3
CAISDSGQRVDTEAFF
>TRBJ1-1|TRBV7-2
CASSFRTVNTEAFF
>TRBJ2-5|TRBV11-3
CASSLGIAGVQETQYF
>TRBJ1-1|TRBV7-2
CASSLNRVGEAFF
>TRBJ2-7|TRBV5-4
CASSFDPYYEQYF
>TRBJ2-1|TRBV7-2
CASSQTVGVSAYNEQFF
>TRBJ1-4|TRBV7-2
CASSFQGNEKLFF
>TRBJ1-1|TRBV7-2
CASSFGQANTEAFF
>TRBJ1-3|TRBV4-3
CASSQEERNTIYF
>TRBJ1-6|TRBV30
CAWKGQGTHRSPLHF
>TRBJ2-1|TRBV7-3
CASSSGGAHNEQFF
>TRBJ1-1|TRBV4-1
CASSIPTGENTEAFF
>TRBJ1-4|TRBV6-1
CASSETGATNEKLFF
>TRBJ2-7|TRBV30
CAWSGGDGASYEQYF
>TRBJ2-5|TRBV5-1
CASSLELVQETQYF
>TRBJ1-5|TRBV7-8
CASSRRGSNQPQHF
>TRBJ1-1|TRBV4-1
CASSQSEGENTEAFF
>TRBJ2-3|TRBV5-1
CASSGGQGTDTQYF
>TRBJ2-3|TRBV5-6
CASSGTGGYTDTQYF
>TRBJ2-3|TRBV2
CASRGDYFSTDTQYF
>TRBJ2-1|TRBV5-4
CASSLVLAGGPSYNEQFF
>TRBJ1-1|TRBV9
CASSVTAATEAFF
>TRBJ2-7|TRBV19
CASSYQDSYEQYF
>TRBJ2-7|TRBV18
CASSPGTEGEQYF
>TRBJ2-5|TRBV28
CASSRGGVQETQYF